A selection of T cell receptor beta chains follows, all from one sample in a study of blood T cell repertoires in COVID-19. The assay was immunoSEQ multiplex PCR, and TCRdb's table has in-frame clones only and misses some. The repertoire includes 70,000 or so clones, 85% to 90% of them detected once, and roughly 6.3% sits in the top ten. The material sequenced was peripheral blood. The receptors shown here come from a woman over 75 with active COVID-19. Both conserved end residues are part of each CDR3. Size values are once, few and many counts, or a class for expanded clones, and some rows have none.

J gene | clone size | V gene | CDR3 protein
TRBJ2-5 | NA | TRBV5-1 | CASLLGLAGGGETQYF
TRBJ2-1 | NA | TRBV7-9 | CASSLVQGGEQFF
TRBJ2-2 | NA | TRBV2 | CASSERRLALNTGELFF
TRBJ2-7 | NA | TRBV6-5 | CASSSPGGVGEQYF
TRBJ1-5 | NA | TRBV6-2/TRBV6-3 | CASSSWGGQPQHF
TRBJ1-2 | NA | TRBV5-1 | CASSLGDRVGYTF
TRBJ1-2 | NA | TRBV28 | CASIQPPDRGVGGYTF
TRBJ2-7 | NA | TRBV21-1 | CASFFALGLNEQYF
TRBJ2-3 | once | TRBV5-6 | CASLDRGYTDTQYF
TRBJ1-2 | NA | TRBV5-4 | CASSSVTPGTGRFGYTF
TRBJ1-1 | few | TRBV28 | CASSLYSAGEKAFF
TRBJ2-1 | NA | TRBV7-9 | CASSLAYPVRDEQFF
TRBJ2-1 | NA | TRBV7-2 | CASSSLLGYNEQFF
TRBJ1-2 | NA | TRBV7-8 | CASRPQGGYGYTF
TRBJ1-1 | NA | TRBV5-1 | CASSLITGGVGAEAFF
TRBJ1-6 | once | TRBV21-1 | CASSKDGNRSGSPLHF
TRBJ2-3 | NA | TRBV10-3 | CAIRDRQGPDTQYF
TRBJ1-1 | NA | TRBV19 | CASSTRRQVMNTEAFF
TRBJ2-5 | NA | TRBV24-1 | CATSDFGTGGGETQYF
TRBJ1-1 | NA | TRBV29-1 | CTGGGSLNTEAFF
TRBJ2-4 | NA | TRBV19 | CATSKGAENIQYF
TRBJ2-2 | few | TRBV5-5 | CASSGGTGWNTGELFF
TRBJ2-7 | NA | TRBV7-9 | CASSSFSGGNPYEQYF
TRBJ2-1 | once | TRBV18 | CASSPGGRAPYNEQFF
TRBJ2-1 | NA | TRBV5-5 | CASSLGGRTSGPTYNEQFF
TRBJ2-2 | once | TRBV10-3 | CATGTLNTGELFF
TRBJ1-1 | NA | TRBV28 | CASAEGGAGGNTEAFF
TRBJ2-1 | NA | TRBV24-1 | CATSDPAGGINEQFF
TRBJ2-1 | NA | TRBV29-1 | CSVAGTSGRVWNEQFF
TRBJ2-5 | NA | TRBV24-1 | CATSDLRDREETQYF
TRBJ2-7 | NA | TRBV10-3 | CAINLDREGEQYF
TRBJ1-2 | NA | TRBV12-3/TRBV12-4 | CASSFIRGNGYTF
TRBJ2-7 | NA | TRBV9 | CASSPRPRGSYEQYF
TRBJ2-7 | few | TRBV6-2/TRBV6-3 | CASSQTPGQATYEQYF
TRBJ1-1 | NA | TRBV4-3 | CASSQARPRGPTEAFF
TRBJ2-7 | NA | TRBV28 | CASRGTSGNYEQYF
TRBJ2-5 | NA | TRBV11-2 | CASSPGGLAGAILETQYF
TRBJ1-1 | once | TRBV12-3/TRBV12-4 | CASSLGQNTEAFF
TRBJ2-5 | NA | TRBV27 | CASSRGTDQETQYF